The rows below give T cell receptor beta chains drawn from one sample of a study of spatial heterogeneity in lung cancer. TCRdb itself ran the 5' RACE reads through MiXCR, one entry per CDR3 protein. The data hold roughly 54,000 distinct CDR3 sequences, with 6.5% to 8% observed a single time. Sequencing used PBMCs, obtained at surgery. All receptors come from a female donor with early-stage non-small cell lung cancer. Both conserved end residues are part of each CDR3. A D gene is named only where the DNA matches it firmly. Clone size is not always given. Where it is, it says once, few, many or a class for expanded clones.

j_gene	v_gene	abundance	d_gene	CDR3aa
TRBJ2-1	TRBV4-2	.	TRBD2	CASSQGTSRDNEQFF
TRBJ2-3	TRBV7-2	.	TRBD1	CASSPGQGRGDTQYF
TRBJ1-1	TRBV5-6	once	.	CASSLVRANTEAFF
TRBJ2-7	TRBV7-2	many	TRBD1	CASSLALGTGHEQYF
TRBJ2-7	TRBV18	many	.	CASSPRSSGEQYF
TRBJ2-1	TRBV5-1	.	TRBD2	CASSSVTSGVGNEQFF
TRBJ2-7	TRBV28	.	.	CASTPSGLGYEQYF
TRBJ2-3	TRBV11-2	many	.	CASSLRDNPFSTDTQYF
TRBJ1-1	TRBV7-9	few	.	CASSLESWGTNTEAFF
TRBJ2-7	TRBV28	.	.	CASSPSLYEQYF
TRBJ2-3	TRBV18	few	.	CASSLRIGAGGTDTQYF
TRBJ2-3	TRBV28	many	.	CASRGPTDTQYF
TRBJ1-5	TRBV10-1	few	TRBD1	CASSESSHRGPGIYSNQPQHF
TRBJ1-2	TRBV5-4	many	TRBD1	CASSLETGVGGYTF
TRBJ1-4	TRBV4-1	.	.	CASSQVIWSNEKLFF
TRBJ2-1	TRBV5-1	.	.	CASSIEPRDEQFF
TRBJ2-7	TRBV7-2	few	.	CASSPVLAYEQYF
TRBJ2-2	TRBV12-3/TRBV12-4	many	.	CASTGTGELFF
TRBJ2-1	TRBV6-2/TRBV6-3	medium-sized	TRBD1	CAITGTGPREQFF
TRBJ2-7	TRBV10-3	many	TRBD1	CAIGVDRGLDEQYF
TRBJ2-1	TRBV6-2/TRBV6-3	few	TRBD2	CASRRLAGTSGEQFF
TRBJ1-1	TRBV5-6	.	TRBD1	CASSWGTGALNTEAFF
TRBJ2-7	TRBV6-2/TRBV6-3	.	TRBD1	CASSFGQVDYEQYF
TRBJ2-1	TRBV4-3	many	.	CASSQDYGGPPYNEQFF
TRBJ2-3	TRBV28	many	TRBD2	CASSFGGGFTDTQYF
TRBJ1-1	TRBV6-1	few	.	CASKPGLYTEAFF
TRBJ2-2	TRBV6-5	.	TRBD2	CASSLAGGLKVNTGELFF
TRBJ1-2	TRBV20-1	few	.	CSAPPPLGVVGYTF
TRBJ2-5	TRBV30	many	.	CASLSGGTQYF
TRBJ2-5	TRBV5-1	.	TRBD2	CASSFSGGETQYF
TRBJ2-4	TRBV20-1	.	.	CSAREGVRDIQYF
TRBJ1-2	TRBV19	few	.	CATLRQNGYTF
TRBJ1-1	TRBV7-2	few	.	CASSLGPRNTEAFF
TRBJ1-1	TRBV27	.	TRBD1	CASRKQGAPEAFF
TRBJ1-1	TRBV9	many	.	CASSVGMNTEAFF
TRBJ2-1	TRBV19	many	.	CASSIFTGTGDNEQFF
TRBJ1-2	TRBV2	.	.	CASRDDDGDGYTF
TRBJ2-7	TRBV19	few	.	CASSNPTGGGREQYF
TRBJ2-5	TRBV7-2	few	.	CASSSTARRGETQYF
TRBJ2-7	TRBV5-4	.	TRBD2	CASTIAGAPGEQYF
TRBJ2-5	TRBV7-8	few	TRBD2	CASSLLFSGAQETQYF
TRBJ1-6	TRBV5-6	.	.	CASSLEGTYNSPLHF
TRBJ2-7	TRBV12-3/TRBV12-4	.	.	CASSSGPITFEQYF
TRBJ2-6	TRBV18	many	.	CASSPEDTGSSGANVLTF
TRBJ2-1	TRBV29-1	.	.	CSARRGNEQFF
TRBJ1-5	TRBV27	many	.	CASSLGTFNSNQPQHF
TRBJ2-1	TRBV20-1	.	.	CSARGIGGGLYNEQFF
TRBJ2-7	TRBV20-1	few	.	CSARPGAQLDEQYF
TRBJ1-2	TRBV29-1	.	.	CSVRAPIVDGYTF